The 13 T cell receptor beta chains presented below share a single source sample, sequenced in a study of shared clonotypes between healthy human individuals. Sequencing was performed with immunoSEQ multiplex PCR; in TCRdb, only in-frame clones are kept and a portion is missing. Seen here are 1,400,000 or so clones, around 98.5% observed once, and the top ten hold approximately 0.4%. The sample consisted of naive CD4+ T cells sorted from blood. As to subset: CD45RA+ positively selected. These receptors were collected from a man aged 30 to 39 in good health.

This chain connects TRBV5-1 to TRBJ2-7; 7 bases align to TRBD2. Germline V lookup: CDR1 SGHRS, CDR2 YFSETQ. V shed 4 bases, J shed 0 bases, and the junction held 7 bases outside the gene matches. The CDR3 sequence is 15 residues long. CDR3 sequence: CASSPAPGGSYEQYF. The CDR3 DNA reads TGCGCCAGCAGCCCTGCCCCGGGAGGCTCCTACGAGCAGTACTTC.

V and J are TRBV7-9 and TRBJ2-7; the D gene is possibly TRBD2 (5 bases). This CDR3 is 14 amino acids long. With 5 bases removed from V and 2 bases from J, the gap between germline ends came to 13 bases. Germline CDR1 SEHNR, CDR2 FQNEAQ (reference sequence). This CDR3 reads CASSPIATTYEQYF. As DNA, the CDR3 is TGTGCCAGCAGCCCTATAGCGACCACCTACGAGCAGTACTTC.

The rearrangement uses TRBV30 and TRBJ1-4; 7 nucleotides align to TRBD1. Trimming cost V 3 bases and J 3 bases; bases outside gene matches: 10. Germline assignment: CDR1 GTSNPN and CDR2 SVGIG (reference sequence). This CDR3 is 16 amino acids long. The CDR3, as DNA: TGTGCCTGGAGCGCTGATCCGGGACAGCCTAATGAAAAACTGTTTTTT. Protein sequence: CAWSADPGQPNEKLFF.

V usage is TRBV5-4 and J usage is TRBJ2-5, with D hard to call. Germline V lookup: CDR1 SGHNT, CDR2 YYREEE (reference sequence). This CDR3 is built from 13 residues. Trimming shortened V by 4 bases and J by 4 bases, and 11 bases separated the two germline ends. CDR3 loop: CASSPRAIETQYF. The CDR3 coding sequence is TGTGCCAGCAGCCCCCGGGCAATAGAGACCCAGTACTTC.

This rearrangement joins TRBV25-1 to TRBJ2-3; tentatively, D is TRBD1 or TRBD2 (5 bases each). V was shortened by 6 bases and J by 4 bases, with 11 bases between the two germline ends. Germline CDR1 reads MGHDK; CDR2 reads SYGVNS. CDR3 length: 13 amino acids. Here the CDR3 reads CASRGVGPDTQYF. The CDR3 DNA follows: TGTGCCAGCAGGGGGGTAGGGCCAGATACGCAGTATTTT.

The chain carries TRBV28 and TRBJ1-5; D is uncertain. Trimming took off 2 bases at V and 3 bases at J, with 8 bases between the two ends. CDR1 is MDHEN, CDR2 SYDVKM, per germline. The CDR3 has 14 residues. CDR3 in DNA: TGTGCCAGCAGTTTAATCGTGTCCAATCAGCCCCAGCATTTT. Amino acid sequence: CASSLIVSNQPQHF.

This clone has a single count. This chain links TRBV6-5 with TRBJ1-4; the D is unclear. The CDR3 totals 16 residues. CDR1 is MNHEY, CDR2 SVGAGI, per germline. The V end was cut by 3 bases, the J end by 7 bases, with 18 bases between. The CDR3 loop is CASSYAGRPLGEKLFF. As DNA, the CDR3 is TGTGCCAGCAGTTATGCCGGGCGCCCATTGGGTGAAAAACTGTTTTTT.

V is TRBV5-4 and J is TRBJ2-1, with TRBD2 identical over 11 bases. Germline assignment: CDR1 SGHNT and CDR2 YYREEE (reference sequence). CDR3 length: 15 amino acids. V shed 0 bases and J 6 bases; nucleotides not matched to a gene: 2. The CDR3 DNA reads as TGTGCCAGCAGCTTGGTGGGGACTAGCGGCAATGAGCAGTTCTTC. This encodes CASSLVGTSGNEQFF.

This sequence joins TRBV5-4 and TRBJ2-3; D uncertain. Germline loops: CDR1 SGHNT, CDR2 YYREEE (reference sequence). V was shortened by 4 bases and J by 3 bases, with 6 bases between the two germline ends. This CDR3 spans 12 amino acids. CDR3: CASSAGTDTQYF. CDR3 coding DNA: TGTGCCAGCAGCGCCGGGACAGATACGCAGTATTTT.

The chain couples TRBV18 to TRBJ2-1, with D possibly being TRBD2 (5 bases). V shed 0 bases and J shed 7 bases, with 7 bases lying between them. CDR1 is KGHSH and CDR2 is LQKENI in the germline V gene. This CDR3 has 13 amino acids. This CDR3 reads CASSPPTTNEQFF. The CDR3 bases are TGTGCCAGCTCACCACCGACTACAAATGAGCAGTTCTTC. The full variable domain, with the rest looked up from reference TRBV18 and TRBJ2-1, is NAGVMQNPRHLVRRRGQEARLRCSPMKGHSHVYWYRQLPEEGLKFMVYLQKENIIDESGMPKERFSAEFPKEGPSILRIQQVVRGDSAAYFCASSPPTTNEQFFGPGTRLTVL.

Comment on this clone: The same CDR3 arises from other DNA sequences in this sample as well. The V gene is TRBV28, the J gene TRBJ2-6, with D uncertain. The CDR3 covers 14 residues. V was clipped by 5 bases and J by 0 bases, with 5 bases between them. Germline lookup yields CDR1 MDHEN and CDR2 SYDVKM. The CDR3 here is CASSRGSGANVLTF. DNA for the CDR3: TGTGCCAGCAGTCGAGGCTCTGGGGCCAACGTCCTGACTTTC.

V usage is TRBV5-1 and J usage is TRBJ1-4, with unresolved D. Germline CDR1 SGHRS, CDR2 YFSETQ. This CDR3 has 14 amino acids. The V end was cut by 3 bases, the J end by 4 bases, with 10 bases between. The CDR3 region has the DNA TGCGCCAGCAGCTCAGACGGGTTTAATGAAAAACTGTTTTTT. Its translation: CASSSDGFNEKLFF. Drawing the rest from reference TRBV5-1 and TRBJ1-4, the complete variable domain is KAGVTQTPRYLIKTRGQQVTLSCSPISGHRSVSWYQQTPGQGLQFLFEYFSETQRNKGNFPGRFSGRQFSNSRSEMNVSTLELGDSALYLCASSSDGFNEKLFFGSGTQLSVL.

V usage is TRBV28 and J usage is TRBJ1-1, with a weak D call TRBD1 (5 bases). Trimming cost V 6 bases and J 4 bases, with 18 bases left between them. Germline V gene sequence: CDR1 MDHEN, CDR2 SYDVKM. The CDR3 totals 15 residues. The CDR3 here is CASSHLGPEGTEAFF. The CDR3 DNA follows: TGTGCCAGCAGCCATCTGGGGCCGGAGGGCACTGAAGCTTTCTTT.